Listed below are T cell receptor beta chains from one sample, sequenced in a study of CD8+CD57+ T cells in acquired aplastic anemia. A single record per CDR3 protein comes from TCRdb applying MiXCR to the reads. The sample has about 220,000 distinct CDR3 sequences; roughly 33% are singletons. Material for sequencing was sorted CD4+, CD8+, or CD8+CD57+ T cells (not recorded which) from PBMCs. The receptor source for this set is a human donor in good health, serving as a control. The CDR3 runs from the conserved cysteine through the conserved F or W. Each record gives: V gene, J gene, D gene, clone size, CDR3 DNA, CDR3 protein. The D gene is left open where the match is weak. The size of a clone is reported for some rows only, either as once, few or many, or as a class for expanded clones.

>TRBV19|TRBJ1-5|.|few
TGTGCCAGTAGTATCGGTAGAACCGGGGGCCGGGGTTTGGCGGCCCAGCATTTT
CASSIGRTGGRGLAAQHF
>TRBV19|TRBJ1-5|.|.
TGTGCCAGTAGTATAGACGGTAACAATCAGCCCCAGCATTTT
CASSIDGNNQPQHF
>TRBV29-1|TRBJ2-5|.|few
TGCAGCGTTTGGGGCCGTGACCAAGAGACCCAGTACTTC
CSVWGRDQETQYF
>TRBV19|TRBJ1-3|.|many
TGTGCCAGTGCCCCGCGGGCCAATGGAAACACCATATATTTT
CASAPRANGNTIYF
>TRBV19|TRBJ1-2|TRBD1|many
TGTGCCAGTAGTACAAAGACAGGGACTAACTATGGCTACACCTTC
CASSTKTGTNYGYTF
>TRBV27|TRBJ1-1|TRBD1|.
TGTGCCAGCAGTTCTAACAGGGGGCGCTTGGCGAGCACTGAAGCTTTCTTT
CASSSNRGRLASTEAFF
>TRBV7-2|TRBJ2-1|.|many
TGTGCCAGCAGCTTACTTAAGTATGAGCAGTTCTTC
CASSLLKYEQFF
>TRBV19|TRBJ1-1|TRBD1|once
TGTGCCAGTAGTATACAGGGGGCTGGCGCTGAAGCTTTCTTT
CASSIQGAGAEAFF
>TRBV5-1|TRBJ2-2|.|few
TGCGCCAGCAGCTTGGCGCCCGCAGGGTTGTCCGGGGAGCTGTTTTTT
CASSLAPAGLSGELFF
>TRBV2|TRBJ1-5|TRBD1|.
TGTGCCAGCAGTGAAGGACAGGGAGGCAATCAGCCCCAGCATTTT
CASSEGQGGNQPQHF
>TRBV10-3|TRBJ2-1|.|many
TGTGCCATCAGTGAGTCGAACGGGAATGAGCAGTTCTTC
CAISESNGNEQFF
>TRBV5-4|TRBJ2-3|.|few
TGTGCCAGCAGCCTTAGAAAAGACGCAGATACGCAGTATTTT
CASSLRKDADTQYF
>TRBV4-1|TRBJ1-4|.|.
TGCGCCAGCAGCCCAGATCCTAATGGTGAAAAACTGTTTTTT
CASSPDPNGEKLFF
>TRBV12-3/TRBV12-4|TRBJ2-1|TRBD1|few
TGTGCCAGCAGCACGAGAGGGACAGGGGTATACAATGAGCAGTTCTTC
CASSTRGTGVYNEQFF
>TRBV5-1|TRBJ2-1|TRBD1|.
TGCGCCAGCAGCTTGGTTGAAAGACAGGGGGGGAATGAGCAGTTCTTC
CASSLVERQGGNEQFF
>TRBV19|TRBJ2-1|TRBD2|.
TGTGCCAGTAAAGGTCTAGCGGGGGGGCGACATGAGCAGTTCTTC
CASKGLAGGRHEQFF
>TRBV7-2|TRBJ2-3|.|.
TGTGCCAGCAGGAACCAGGGCACAGATACGCAGTATTTT
CASRNQGTDTQYF
>TRBV5-1|TRBJ1-3|.|few
TGCGCCAGCAGCTTGGTGCCGGCCTCTGGAAACACCATATATTTT
CASSLVPASGNTIYF
>TRBV20-1|TRBJ2-5|TRBD1|many
TGCAGTGCTACGAATGACAGGGAAGAGACCCAGTACTTC
CSATNDREETQYF
>TRBV29-1|TRBJ2-1|.|.
TGCAGCGTGTTGAGACAGACACGCGGCAATGAGCAGTTCTTC
CSVLRQTRGNEQFF
>TRBV25-1|TRBJ1-2|TRBD1|many
TGTGCCAGCACACAGGGGAACTATGGCTACACCTTC
CASTQGNYGYTF
>TRBV28|TRBJ1-6|.|many
TGTGCCAGCAGTTCGGGACTGGGGGGCTACTTTTCACCCCTCCACTTT
CASSSGLGGYFSPLHF
>TRBV29-1|TRBJ1-4|TRBD1|many
TGCAGCGTTCCCGAGGGGACAGGGTCTGAAAAACTGTTTTTT
CSVPEGTGSEKLFF
>TRBV7-9|TRBJ2-2|.|few
TGTGCCAGCAGCATTCTTCCGGGGACATACACCGGGGAGCTGTTTTTT
CASSILPGTYTGELFF
>TRBV5-4|TRBJ2-7|.|.
TGTGCCAGCAGCTTGGAATATGCTGGGGGCGGACTCTACTACGAGCAGTACTTC
CASSLEYAGGGLYYEQYF
>TRBV3-1|TRBJ1-6|.|many
TGTGCCAGCAGCCAAGCGACAGGCAAAAGTTCACCCCTCCACTTT
CASSQATGKSSPLHF
>TRBV27|TRBJ2-7|TRBD2|.
TGTGCCAGCAGTTCTCTCGCGGGAGGTCGGGACGAGCAGTACTTC
CASSSLAGGRDEQYF
>TRBV10-3|TRBJ2-2|TRBD1|.
TGTGCCATCGGTGAAGCGACAGGGAAGTTTTTT
CAIGEATGKFF
>TRBV10-3|TRBJ1-1|.|.
TGTGCCATCAGTGAACGCCAGGGAGGGAACACTGAAGCTTTCTTT
CAISERQGGNTEAFF
>TRBV10-1|TRBJ1-1|.|many
TGCGCCAGCAGTGAGTCGACGATCGGACAGTATGAAGCTTTCTTT
CASSESTIGQYEAFF
>TRBV6-2/TRBV6-3|TRBJ2-1|.|few
TGTGCCAGCAGTTACTCCCGAGCCTTGTGGGGCAATGAGCAGTTCTTC
CASSYSRALWGNEQFF
>TRBV14|TRBJ1-6|.|many
TGTGCCAGCAGCCAAGTGAACAGGGTTTCACCCCTCCACTTT
CASSQVNRVSPLHF
>TRBV19|TRBJ2-6|.|.
TGTGCCAGTAGTTCCAGGATCGGCGCCTCCTCTGGGGCCAACGTCCTGACTTTC
CASSSRIGASSGANVLTF
>TRBV7-8|TRBJ1-6|.|once
TGTGCCAGCGCCAAGGGCGCACACTCCTATAATTCACCCCTCCACTTT
CASAKGAHSYNSPLHF
>TRBV19|TRBJ2-5|.|many
TGTGCCAGTGGTGAATTTGAGACCCAGTACTTC
CASGEFETQYF
>TRBV20-1|TRBJ2-5|.|few
TGCAGTGCTAGAGATTACAGGCAGGCCCCCGAGACCCAGTACTTC
CSARDYRQAPETQYF
>TRBV2|TRBJ1-1|.|many
TGTGCCAGCAGTAACCTGGGGGGGCGGAACACTGAAGCTTTCTTT
CASSNLGGRNTEAFF
>TRBV7-3|TRBJ2-5|.|many
TGTGCCAGCAGCCCTACTAGTTTGGAGACCCAGTACTTC
CASSPTSLETQYF
>TRBV12-3/TRBV12-4|TRBJ1-1|.|.
TGTGCCAGTAGTATGGGGGGGTTCGCTGAAGCTTTCTTT
CASSMGGFAEAFF
>TRBV5-1|TRBJ1-2|TRBD1|many
TGCGCCAGCGGGGGGACAGGCACTAACTATGGCTACACCTTC
CASGGTGTNYGYTF
>TRBV6-1|TRBJ1-2|TRBD1|few
TGTGCCAGCAGTGTTCAACCCCGCGGGACAGGGGCTCACTATGGCTACACCTTC
CASSVQPRGTGAHYGYTF
>TRBV5-1|TRBJ1-3|.|few
TGCGCCAGCAGCTTGACGATTCTGAACCTCTCTGGAAACACCATATATTTT
CASSLTILNLSGNTIYF
>TRBV20-1|TRBJ2-1|.|.
TGCAGTGCCACCTCGGTAACCGGGAGCTCCTACAATGAGCAGTTCTTC
CSATSVTGSSYNEQFF
>TRBV11-3|TRBJ1-2|.|.
TGTGCCAGCAGAGTTGGGGTCGAAAATGGCTACACCTTC
CASRVGVENGYTF
>TRBV7-9|TRBJ1-2|TRBD1|many
TGTGCCAGCAGCCACAACCAAGGGGGCCGTGTTGGCTACACCTTC
CASSHNQGGRVGYTF
>TRBV4-1|TRBJ1-1|.|few
TGCGCCAGCAGCCATTCGGCTCAGGGTGGCACTGAAGCTTTCTTT
CASSHSAQGGTEAFF
>TRBV12-3/TRBV12-4|TRBJ2-7|.|many
TGTGCCAGCAGTTTAGGGGGGGGCCGACGTGAGCAGTACTTC
CASSLGGGRREQYF
>TRBV6-2/TRBV6-3|TRBJ2-7|.|.
TGTGCCAGCAGTTACGCCGCCAAAGCCTCCTACGAGCAGTACTTC
CASSYAAKASYEQYF
>TRBV5-4|TRBJ2-7|.|many
TGTGCCAGCAGCTTGCTTTTTGGGGGACGCCCTGACTACGAGCAGTACTTC
CASSLLFGGRPDYEQYF
>TRBV12-5|TRBJ2-2|TRBD2|.
TGTGCTAGTGGTTTGTCCGTAGCGGGGGGAACCGGGGAGCTGTTTTTT
CASGLSVAGGTGELFF
>TRBV29-1|TRBJ1-1|TRBD1|many
TGCAGCGTCCGGACAGGGCTCATGAACACTGAAGCTTTCTTT
CSVRTGLMNTEAFF
>TRBV7-2|TRBJ2-4|.|.
TGTGCCAGCAGCTTAGCGTCGGCCAGAAACATTCAGTACTTC
CASSLASARNIQYF
>TRBV15|TRBJ1-2|.|few
TGTGCCACCAGCAGGGATGGACGGGGGAATGGCTACACCTTC
CATSRDGRGNGYTF
>TRBV6-1|TRBJ2-2|.|few
TGTGCCAGCCAAAGGACACTCAACACCGGGGAGCTGTTTTTT
CASQRTLNTGELFF